The source of this T cell receptor (beta chain) is a study of cytomegalovirus exposure and HLA in healthy donors. Study-wide findings and caveats: Listed as cytomegalovirus-associated were 150 to 200 TCR beta chains. Reports indicate that TCR beta sequences accurately predicted the HLA-A and HLA-B alleles of most subjects. Presence/absence analyses assumed roughly uniform sequencing depth across donors.

Looked up from germline, CDR1 is SGHNT and CDR2 is YENEEA. With 3 bases removed from V and 6 bases from J, the gap between germline ends came to 12 bases. The CDR3 consists of 13 residues. PCR amplification relied on 60 Vbeta primers (plus 13 Jbeta primers). Using immunoSEQ multiplex PCR, the repertoire was profiled, and TCRdb retains in-frame clones only, with some absent. The sample carries roughly 200,000 clones, over 70% recorded once. This clone was observed a handful of times. Its target is unknown. This chain uses TRBV11-3 with TRBJ2-7; possibly TRBD2 for D (5 bases). The receptor was isolated from a male donor in good health and CMV-seronegative. Sequences were obtained from PBMCs. CDR3 region: CASSFPPGCEQYF. For the CDR3, the DNA is TGTGCCAGCAGCTTCCCCCCGGGGTGCGAGCAGTACTTC.